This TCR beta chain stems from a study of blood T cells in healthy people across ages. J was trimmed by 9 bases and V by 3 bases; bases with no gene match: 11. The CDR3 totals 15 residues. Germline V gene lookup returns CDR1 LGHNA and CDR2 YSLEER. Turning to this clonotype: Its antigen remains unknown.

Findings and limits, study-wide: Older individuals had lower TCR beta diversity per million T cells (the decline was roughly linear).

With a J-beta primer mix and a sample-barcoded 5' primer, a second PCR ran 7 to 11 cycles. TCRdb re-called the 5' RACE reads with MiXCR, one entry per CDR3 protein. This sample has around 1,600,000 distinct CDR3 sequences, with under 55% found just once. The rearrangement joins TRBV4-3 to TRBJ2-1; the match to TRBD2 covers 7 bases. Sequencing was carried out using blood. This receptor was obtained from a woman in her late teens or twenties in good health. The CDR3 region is CASSHERGRTSEQFF. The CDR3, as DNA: TGCGCCAGCAGCCATGAGCGGGGCCGGACGAGTGAGCAGTTCTTC.